These 15 T cell receptor beta chains share one sample of origin, sequenced in a study of CD8 T cells in Susac syndrome (dated by TCRdb to between 2018 and 2020). The library was built by means of the immunoSEQ multiplex PCR assay. RNA was extracted using the RNeasy kit, and 0.5 to 1 microgram was reverse transcribed with random hexamers. TCRdb handled the public reads itself, with Q25 trimming in fastp and clone calling in MiXCR, and kept productive beta chains. Entries that share a CDR3 protein sequence are merged under the most common genes and DNA. For this sample there are fewer than 200,000 distinct CDR3 sequences; about 95% appear just once. The ten largest clones add up to 0.085% to 0.13% of the sample. The sample taken for sequencing was CD4+ T cells from PBMCs. Source of these receptors: a human donor in good health.

This sequence joins TRBV7-2 and TRBJ2-7, with TRBD2 matching over 10 bases. With 5 bases clipped from V and 2 bases from J, the junction kept 6 bases outside the gene matches. The CDR3 contains 15 residues. The germline V gene has CDR1 SGHTA and CDR2 FQGNSA. The CDR3 protein is CASSGRTSGTYEQYF. Here the CDR3 DNA reads TGTGCCAGCAGCGGTCGGACTAGCGGTACCTACGAGCAGTACTTC.

This clonotype was detected a few times. The V call is TRBV28, the J call TRBJ1-1, with D possibly TRBD1 on 5 matching bases. The germline CDR1 and CDR2 sequences are MDHEN and SYDVKM. This CDR3 comprises 11 residues. Trimming left V 5 bases short and J 4 bases short, with 5 bases between. CDR3: CASSGGTEAFF. CDR3 in DNA: TGTGCCAGCAGTGGGGGCACTGAAGCTTTCTTT. The entire variable domain, with the rest obtained from reference TRBV28 and TRBJ1-1, is as follows: DVKVTQSSRYLVKRTGEKVFLECVQDMDHENMFWYRQDPGLGLRLIYFSYDVKMKEKGDIPEGYSVSREKKERFSLILESASTNQTSMYLCASSGGTEAFFGQGTRLTVV.

The chain links TRBV28 to TRBJ1-2, with D maybe TRBD1 (5 bases). Trimming took off 4 bases at V and 4 bases at J, with 16 bases between the two ends. This CDR3 has 15 amino acids. Germline loops: CDR1 MDHEN, CDR2 SYDVKM. The CDR3 DNA reads as TGTGCCAGCAGTTCAAAGAGGAGGGGAGCCTATGGCTACACCTTC. As protein: CASSSKRRGAYGYTF.

The genes are TRBV29-1 and TRBJ2-2, with 8 nucleotides matching TRBD1. Germline loops: CDR1 SQVTM, CDR2 ANQGSEA. After removal of 6 bases from V and 6 bases from J, the junction contained 6 bases not matched to a gene. The CDR3 totals 13 residues. CDR3 in DNA: TGCAGCGTACGGACGACAGGGGCCGGGGAGCTGTTTTTT. Encoded protein: CSVRTTGAGELFF.

J is TRBJ2-5 and V is TRBV5-1; 7 bases agree with TRBD2. The CDR3 loop spans 13 amino acids. Germline V lookup: CDR1 SGHRS, CDR2 YFSETQ. V shed 3 bases, J shed 3 bases, and the junction held 2 bases outside the gene matches. CDR3 DNA sequence: TGCGCCAGCAGCTCCGGACTAGAAGAGACCCAGTACTTC. Protein: CASSSGLEETQYF.

This clonotype is a singleton in its sample. The chain combines TRBV29-1 with TRBJ1-2; D is possibly TRBD1 (6 bases). CDR1 and CDR2 from the germline V gene are SQVTM and ANQGSEA. This CDR3 has 13 amino acids. Trimming shortened V by 0 bases and J by 5 bases, and 10 bases separated the two germline ends. The DNA for the CDR3 is TGCAGCGTTGAAGACGAGGGGGGATATGGCTACACCTTC. Its translation: CSVEDEGGYGYTF.

This clonotype appeared once. The rearrangement uses TRBV20-1 and TRBJ2-7, with unresolved D. The germline V and J ends were trimmed by 6 bases and 9 bases, with 12 bases remaining between them. CDR3 length: 10 residues. CDR1 is DFQATT and CDR2 is SNEGSKA in the germline V gene (reference sequence). The DNA for the CDR3 is TGCAGTGCCACGGGCCTCAGGCAGTACTTC. Translated: CSATGLRQYF.

Written as DNA, the CDR3 is TGTGCCTGGAGGGACAGGGGGAACTATGGCTACACCTTC. As protein: CAWRDRGNYGYTF. This chain connects TRBV30 to TRBJ1-2; 10 nucleotides match TRBD1. The ends lost 3 bases at V and 2 bases at J; junction bases unmatched: 0. Germline CDR1 GTSNPN, CDR2 SVGIG (reference sequence). The length of the CDR3 is 13 residues.

This chain links TRBV29-1 with TRBJ2-5; 10 bases are shared with TRBD2. V lost 3 bases to trimming and J lost 4 bases; unmatched junction nucleotides: 8. Germline CDR1 reads SQVTM; CDR2 reads ANQGSEA. The CDR3 totals 15 residues. CDR3 sequence reads: CSVDEAGGSGETQYF. CDR3 DNA sequence: TGCAGCGTTGACGAAGCGGGAGGGTCGGGAGAGACCCAGTACTTC.

The gene calls are TRBV20-1 and TRBJ1-1; weak D call: TRBD1 (5 bases). V lost 6 bases to trimming and J lost 7 bases, with 12 bases between them. Germline V gives CDR1 DFQATT, CDR2 SNEGSKA (reference sequence). CDR3 length equals 11 residues. CDR3 DNA sequence: TGCAGTGCGGGGGGGGTCGGTGAAGCTTTCTTT. Its translation is CSAGGVGEAFF.

The chain links TRBV6-6 to TRBJ2-3; D assignment may be TRBD1 or TRBD2 (5 bases each). Trimming shortened V by 7 bases and J by 3 bases, and 14 bases separated the two germline ends. Germline CDR1 reads MNHNY; CDR2 reads SVGAGI (reference sequence). The CDR3 consists of 14 residues. In nucleotides, the CDR3 is TGTGCCAGCACCCGGGACGGGGCTACAGATACGCAGTATTTT. Residues: CASTRDGATDTQYF.

The V and J genes are TRBV2 and TRBJ2-1, with 10 positions matching TRBD2. The V segment lost 4 bases and the J segment 3 bases; nucleotides outside the gene matches: 3. The CDR3 spans 15 residues. The germline V gene encodes CDR1 SNHLY and CDR2 FYNNEI. The CDR3 spells CASSVGTSDYNEQFF. CDR3 DNA sequence: TGTGCCAGCAGTGTCGGGACTAGCGACTACAATGAGCAGTTCTTC.

This chain connects TRBV29-1 to TRBJ2-6, with D perhaps matching TRBD1 (5 bases). The ends were cut back, 4 bases at V and 10 bases at J, with 17 bases in the middle. The CDR3 covers 14 residues. Germline loops: CDR1 SQVTM, CDR2 ANQGSEA. CDR3 sequence (DNA): TGCAGCGTTGCTTGGGGCGCCGGCCCAAACGTCCTGACTTTC. This encodes CSVAWGAGPNVLTF. Supplemented by reference TRBV29-1 and TRBJ2-6, the full variable domain reads SAVISQKPSRDICQRGTSLTIQCQVDSQVTMMFWYRQQPGQSLTLIATANQGSEATYESGFVIDKFPISRPNLTFSTLTVSNMSPEDSSIYLCSVAWGAGPNVLTFGAGSRLTVL.

This clonotype was recorded only once. The gene calls are TRBV29-1 and TRBJ1-1; no reliable D call. Trimming stripped 6 bases from V and 1 base from J, with 12 bases between. Germline CDR1 SQVTM, CDR2 ANQGSEA. The length of the CDR3 is 13 residues. The CDR3 DNA follows: TGCAGCGTCCCCGGAGCGGGGAACACTGAAGCTTTCTTT. Translating gives CSVPGAGNTEAFF.

This rearrangement joins TRBV3-1 to TRBJ2-7, with TRBD1 matching 7 bases. The junction had 5 bases not matched to a gene; V was cut back by 7 bases and J by 2 bases. The germline CDR1 and CDR2 sequences are LGHDT and YNNKEL (reference sequence). The CDR3 consists of 13 residues. DNA of the CDR3: TGTGCCAGCACCCTGACAGGGACCTACGAGCAGTACTTC. Protein product: CASTLTGTYEQYF.